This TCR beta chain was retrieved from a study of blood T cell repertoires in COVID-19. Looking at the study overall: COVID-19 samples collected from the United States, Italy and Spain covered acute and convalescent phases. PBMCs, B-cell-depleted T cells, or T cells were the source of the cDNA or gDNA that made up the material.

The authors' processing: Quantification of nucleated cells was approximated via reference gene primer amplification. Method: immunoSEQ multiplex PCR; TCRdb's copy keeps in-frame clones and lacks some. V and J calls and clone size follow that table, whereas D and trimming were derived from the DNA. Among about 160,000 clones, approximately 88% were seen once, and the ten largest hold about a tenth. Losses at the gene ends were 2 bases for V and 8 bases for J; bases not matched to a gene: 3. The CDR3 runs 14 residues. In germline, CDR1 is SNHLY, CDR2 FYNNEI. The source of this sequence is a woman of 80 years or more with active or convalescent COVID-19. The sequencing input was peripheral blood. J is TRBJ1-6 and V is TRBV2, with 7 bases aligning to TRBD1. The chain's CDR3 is CASSERDSYSPLHF. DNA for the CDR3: TGTGCCAGCAGTGAACGGGACAGCTATTCACCCCTCCACTTT.